This T cell receptor beta chain was identified in a study of patients and donors after allogeneic stem cell transplantation. MiXCR was run by TCRdb on the RT-PCR reads, yielding one entry per CDR3 protein. The sample consists of roughly 30,000 distinct CDR3 sequences, over 6.5% of them appearing once. This clonotype has a handful of counts. Germline loops: CDR1 SNHLY, CDR2 FYNNEI. This CDR3 has 15 residues. V shed 6 bases, J shed 7 bases, and the junction held 10 bases outside the gene matches. Sample: blood, either unsorted or a sorted T cell fraction (not recorded which). This chain uses TRBV2 with TRBJ2-1; 9 bases agree with TRBD2. This receptor was identified in a human donor who was either an allogeneic HSCT recipient or a stem cell or donor lymphocyte infusion donor (not recorded which). It is not recorded whose cells these are; they may come from a transplant donor. CDR3 loop: CASRGRVLAGNEQFF. CDR3 nucleotide sequence: TGTGCCAGCAGGGGACGGGTGCTAGCGGGAAATGAGCAGTTCTTC.